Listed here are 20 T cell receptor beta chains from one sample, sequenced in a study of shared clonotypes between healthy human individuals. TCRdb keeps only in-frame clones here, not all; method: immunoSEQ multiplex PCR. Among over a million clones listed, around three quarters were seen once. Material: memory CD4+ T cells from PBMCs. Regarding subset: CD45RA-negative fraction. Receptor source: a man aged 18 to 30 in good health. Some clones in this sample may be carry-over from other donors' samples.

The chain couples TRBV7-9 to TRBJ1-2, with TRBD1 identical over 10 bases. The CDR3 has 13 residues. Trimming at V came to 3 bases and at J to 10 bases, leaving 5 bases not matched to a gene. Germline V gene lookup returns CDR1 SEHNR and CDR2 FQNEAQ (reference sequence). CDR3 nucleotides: TGTGCCAGCAGCTTGGGACAGGGGTCGCACTACACCTTC. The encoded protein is CASSLGQGSHYTF.

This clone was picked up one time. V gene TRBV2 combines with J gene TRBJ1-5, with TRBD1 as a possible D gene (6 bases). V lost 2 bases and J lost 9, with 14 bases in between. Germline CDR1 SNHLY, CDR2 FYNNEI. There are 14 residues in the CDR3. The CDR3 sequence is CASSETRDMGPQHF. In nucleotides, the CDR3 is TGTGCCAGCAGTGAAACCCGGGACATGGGGCCCCAGCATTTT.

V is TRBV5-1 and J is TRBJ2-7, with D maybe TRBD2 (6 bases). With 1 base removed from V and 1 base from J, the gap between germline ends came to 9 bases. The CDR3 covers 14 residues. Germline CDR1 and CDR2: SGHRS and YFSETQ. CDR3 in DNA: TGCGCCAGCAGCTTGTCGGCGGGATCCTACGAGCAGTACTTC. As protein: CASSLSAGSYEQYF.

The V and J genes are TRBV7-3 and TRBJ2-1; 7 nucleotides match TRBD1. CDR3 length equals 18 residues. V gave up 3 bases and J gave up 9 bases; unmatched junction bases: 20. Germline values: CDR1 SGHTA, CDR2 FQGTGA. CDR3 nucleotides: TGTGCCAGCAGCTTTTCACGGGACAGCCCCCAATTCTCGGGTGAGCAGTTCTTC. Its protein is CASSFSRDSPQFSGEQFF. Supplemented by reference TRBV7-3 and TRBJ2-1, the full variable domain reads GAGVSQTPSNKVTEKGKYVELRCDPISGHTALYWYRQSLGQGPEFLIYFQGTGAADDSGLPNDRFFAVRPEGSVSTLKIQRTERGDSAVYLCASSFSRDSPQFSGEQFFGPGTRLTVL.

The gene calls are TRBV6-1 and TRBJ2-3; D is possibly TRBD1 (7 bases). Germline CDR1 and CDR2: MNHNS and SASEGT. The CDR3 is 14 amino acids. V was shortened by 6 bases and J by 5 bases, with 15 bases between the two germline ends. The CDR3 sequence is CASRGYRGGDTQYF. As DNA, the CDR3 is TGTGCCAGCAGGGGGTACAGGGGAGGAGATACGCAGTATTTT.

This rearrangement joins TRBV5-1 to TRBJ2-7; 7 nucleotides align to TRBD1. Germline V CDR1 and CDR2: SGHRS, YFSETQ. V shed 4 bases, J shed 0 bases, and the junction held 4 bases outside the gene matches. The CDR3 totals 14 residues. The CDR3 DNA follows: TGCGCCAGCAGCCCCCCAGGGGGCTCCTACGAGCAGTACTTC. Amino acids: CASSPPGGSYEQYF.

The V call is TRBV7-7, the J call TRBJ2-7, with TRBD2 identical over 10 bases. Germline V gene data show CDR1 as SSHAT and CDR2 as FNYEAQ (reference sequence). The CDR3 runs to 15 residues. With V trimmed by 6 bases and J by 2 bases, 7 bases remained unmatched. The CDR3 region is CASRYRLAGPYEQYF. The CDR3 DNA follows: TGTGCCAGCAGATACAGACTAGCGGGTCCCTACGAGCAGTACTTC.

CDR3 DNA: TGTGCTAGTGGTGCGGACAGGGGGACCCAGTACTTC. Protein product: CASGADRGTQYF. The rearrangement uses TRBV12-5 and TRBJ2-5; 9 bases match TRBD1. The CDR3 totals 12 residues. J was trimmed by 7 bases and V by 5 bases; bases with no gene match: 2. The V gene's germline CDR1 is LGHNT and CDR2 FRNRAP.

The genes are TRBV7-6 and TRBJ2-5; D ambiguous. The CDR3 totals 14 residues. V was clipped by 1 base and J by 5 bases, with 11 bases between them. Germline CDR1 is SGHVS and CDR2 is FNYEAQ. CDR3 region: CASSLGAGWETQYF. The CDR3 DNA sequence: TGTGCCAGCAGCTTAGGTGCAGGCTGGGAGACCCAGTACTTC.

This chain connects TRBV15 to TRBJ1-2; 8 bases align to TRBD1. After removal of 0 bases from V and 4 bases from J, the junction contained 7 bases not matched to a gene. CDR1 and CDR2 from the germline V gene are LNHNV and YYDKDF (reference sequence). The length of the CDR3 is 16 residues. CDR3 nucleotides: TGTGCCACCAGCAGAGATAGCAACAGGGGGGCCTATGGCTACACCTTC. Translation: CATSRDSNRGAYGYTF.

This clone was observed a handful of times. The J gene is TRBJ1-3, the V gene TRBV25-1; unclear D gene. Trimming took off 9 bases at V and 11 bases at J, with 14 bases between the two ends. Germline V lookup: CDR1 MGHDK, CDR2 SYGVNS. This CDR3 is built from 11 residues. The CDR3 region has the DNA TGTGCCAGTCAGGAGCGATCCGCCATATATTTT. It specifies CASQERSAIYF.

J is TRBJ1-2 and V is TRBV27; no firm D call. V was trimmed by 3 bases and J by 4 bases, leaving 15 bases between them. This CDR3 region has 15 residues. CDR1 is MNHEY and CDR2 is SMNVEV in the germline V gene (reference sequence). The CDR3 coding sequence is TGTGCCAGCAGTTTTATCGGCAGGAGGGTCTATGGCTACACCTTC. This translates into CASSFIGRRVYGYTF.

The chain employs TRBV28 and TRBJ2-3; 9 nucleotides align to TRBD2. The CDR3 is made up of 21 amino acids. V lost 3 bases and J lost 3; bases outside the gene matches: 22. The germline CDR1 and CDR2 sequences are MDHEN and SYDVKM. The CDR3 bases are TGTGCCAGCAGTTTCTTCCCGCGCGGGAGGGCCACTAGCCTGAGGACAGATACGCAGTATTTT. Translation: CASSFFPRGRATSLRTDTQYF.

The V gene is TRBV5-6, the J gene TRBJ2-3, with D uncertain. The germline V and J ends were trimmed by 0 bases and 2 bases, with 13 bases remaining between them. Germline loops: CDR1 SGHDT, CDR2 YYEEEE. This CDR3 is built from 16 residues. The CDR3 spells CASSLVRGATTDTQYF. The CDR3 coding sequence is TGTGCCAGCAGCTTGGTTCGCGGCGCCACCACAGATACGCAGTATTTT. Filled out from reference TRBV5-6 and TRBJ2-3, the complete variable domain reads DAGVTQSPTHLIKTRGQQVTLRCSPKSGHDTVSWYQQALGQGPQFIFQYYEEEERQRGNFPDRFSGHQFPNYSSELNVNALLLGDSALYLCASSLVRGATTDTQYFGPGTRLTVL.

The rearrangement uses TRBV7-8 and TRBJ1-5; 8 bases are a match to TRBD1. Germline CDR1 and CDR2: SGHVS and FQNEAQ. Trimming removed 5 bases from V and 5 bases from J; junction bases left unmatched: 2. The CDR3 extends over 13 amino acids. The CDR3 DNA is TGTGCCAGCAGCAAGACAGGGGATCAGCCCCAGCATTTT. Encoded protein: CASSKTGDQPQHF.

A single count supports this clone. CDR3 nucleotide sequence: TGCGCCAGCAGCCAAGGACTAGCGGGACAAGATACGCAGTATTTT. Translation gives CASSQGLAGQDTQYF. This chain links TRBV4-3 with TRBJ2-3; 11 bases match TRBD2. V shed 1 base, J shed 5 bases, and the junction held 2 bases outside the gene matches. Per the germline V gene, CDR1 is LGHNA and CDR2 is YSLEER. CDR3 size: 15 residues.

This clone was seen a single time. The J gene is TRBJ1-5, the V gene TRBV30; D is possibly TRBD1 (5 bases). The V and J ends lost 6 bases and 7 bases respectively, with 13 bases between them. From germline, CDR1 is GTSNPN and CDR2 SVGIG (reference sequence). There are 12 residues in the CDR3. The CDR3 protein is CACQRGSQPQHF. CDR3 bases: TGTGCCTGCCAACGGGGGAGCCAGCCCCAGCATTTT. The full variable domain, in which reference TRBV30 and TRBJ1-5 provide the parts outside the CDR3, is SQTIHQWPATLVQPVGSPLSLECTVEGTSNPNLYWYRQAAGRGLQLLFYSVGIGQISSEVPQNLSASRPQDRQFILSSKKLLLSDSGFYLCACQRGSQPQHFGDGTRLSIL.

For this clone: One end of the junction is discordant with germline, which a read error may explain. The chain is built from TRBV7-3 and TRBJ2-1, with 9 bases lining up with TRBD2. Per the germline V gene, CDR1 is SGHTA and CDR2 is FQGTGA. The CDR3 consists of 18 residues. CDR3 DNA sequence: TGTGCCAGCAGCATAACAGGGAGTACTAGCGGGCTACTCAATGAGCAGTTCTTC. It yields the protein CASSITGSTSGLLNEQFF. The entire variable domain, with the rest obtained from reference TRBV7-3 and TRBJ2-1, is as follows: GAGVSQTPSNKVTEKGKYVELRCDPISGHTALYWYRQSLGQGPEFLIYFQGTGAADDSGLPNDRFFAVRPEGSVSTLKIQRTERGDSAVYLCASSITGSTSGLLNEQFFGPGTRLTVL.

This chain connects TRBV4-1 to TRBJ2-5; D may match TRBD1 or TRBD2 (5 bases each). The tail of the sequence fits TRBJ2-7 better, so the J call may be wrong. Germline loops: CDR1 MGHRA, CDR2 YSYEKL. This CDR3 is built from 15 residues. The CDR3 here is CASSQEGDRRYEQYF. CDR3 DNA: TGCGCCAGCAGCCAAGAGGGGGACCGCCGTTACGAGCAGTACTTC.

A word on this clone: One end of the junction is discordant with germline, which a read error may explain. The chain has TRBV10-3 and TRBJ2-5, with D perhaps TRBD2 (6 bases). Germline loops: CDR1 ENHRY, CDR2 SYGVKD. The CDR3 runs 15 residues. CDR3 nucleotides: TGTGCCGTCAGTGATTCGGGGGAGATATTGGAGACCCAGTACTTC. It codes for CAVSDSGEILETQYF.